A single sample is the source of the 20 T cell receptor beta chains below, sequenced in a study of cytotoxic CD8 clonotypes in ibrutinib-treated CLL. Method: immunoSEQ multiplex PCR; TCRdb's copy keeps in-frame clones and lacks some. The repertoire holds over 120,000 clones, with about 75% as singletons. The sequenced sample was PBMCs, obtained after 24 months of ibrutinib treatment. These receptors were collected from a human donor with chronic lymphocytic leukemia.

The chain is built from TRBV11-2 and TRBJ1-6; unclear D gene. The CDR3 runs to 15 residues. Trimming removed 0 bases at V and 7 bases at J, with 10 bases between. Germline V gene sequence: CDR1 SGHAT, CDR2 FQNNGV. In nucleotides, the CDR3 is TGTGCCAGCAGCTTAGAGGGCAGTTGGAATTCACCCCTCCACTTT. Protein sequence: CASSLEGSWNSPLHF.

The chain employs TRBV6-5 and TRBJ2-7; 7 positions match TRBD1. V lost 5 bases and J lost 10; bases outside the gene matches: 8. This CDR3 has 12 residues. CDR1 and CDR2 from the germline V gene are MNHEY and SVGAGI. For the CDR3, the DNA is TGTGCCAGCAGTAACCGCCGGGACAGCCAGTACTTC. It codes for CASSNRRDSQYF.

This clone was seen more than once but under ten times. This chain uses TRBV9 with TRBJ2-7; D is possibly TRBD2 (6 bases). Trimming stripped 0 bases from V and 0 bases from J, with 10 bases between. CDR1 SGDLS and CDR2 YYNGEE come from the germline V gene. The CDR3 totals 15 residues. DNA of the CDR3: TGTGCCAGCAGCGTAGGGGGACTGACCTCCTACGAGCAGTACTTC. Encoded protein: CASSVGGLTSYEQYF. The variable domain in full, with the rest retrieved from reference TRBV9 and TRBJ2-7, is DSGVTQTPKHLITATGQRVTLRCSPRSGDLSVYWYQQSLDQGLQFLIQYYNGEERAKGNILERFSAQQFPDLHSELNLSSLELGDSALYFCASSVGGLTSYEQYFGPGTRLTVT.

The CDR3 sequence: CASSLGHKETQYF. DNA for the CDR3: TGTGCCAGCAGCCTGGGGCATAAAGAGACCCAGTACTTC. The rearrangement links TRBV7-2 to TRBJ2-5; D is possibly TRBD1 (5 bases). This CDR3 has 13 amino acids. Per the germline V gene, CDR1 is SGHTA and CDR2 is FQGNSA. V shed 5 bases and J shed 3 bases, with 10 bases lying between them.

V gene TRBV11-2 combines with J gene TRBJ2-7; D is ambiguous. The germline V and J ends were trimmed by 1 base and 7 bases, with 11 bases remaining between them. CDR1 SGHAT and CDR2 FQNNGV come from the germline V gene. This CDR3 has 13 amino acids. The CDR3 nucleotides are TGTGCCAGCAGCTTAGTCTGGCCTGGAGAGCAGTACTTC. This gives the protein CASSLVWPGEQYF.

This clone was seen more than once but under ten times. The J gene is TRBJ2-7, the V gene TRBV27, with 7 bases aligning to TRBD1. Trimming cost V 4 bases and J 3 bases; bases outside gene matches: 6. Per the germline V gene, CDR1 is MNHEY and CDR2 is SMNVEV (reference sequence). CDR3 length equals 14 residues. The chain's CDR3 is CASSSLTGVYEQYF. CDR3 nucleotides: TGTGCCAGCAGTTCCTTAACAGGGGTCTACGAGCAGTACTTC.

CDR3 in DNA: TGCGCCAGCAGTGCCCTTATGGGGGAGACCCAGTACTTC. This gives the protein CASSALMGETQYF. This chain joins TRBV5-1 and TRBJ2-5; D remains ambiguous. CDR1 is SGHRS, CDR2 YFSETQ, per germline. The CDR3 length is 13 residues. Trimming pared 5 bases from V and 5 bases from J, leaving 13 bases between. The full variable domain, in which reference TRBV5-1 and TRBJ2-5 provide the parts outside the CDR3, is KAGVTQTPRYLIKTRGQQVTLSCSPISGHRSVSWYQQTPGQGLQFLFEYFSETQRNKGNFPGRFSGRQFSNSRSEMNVSTLELGDSALYLCASSALMGETQYFGPGTRLLVL.

V is TRBV25-1 and J is TRBJ1-2; D remains unclear. Germline assignment: CDR1 MGHDK and CDR2 SYGVNS. V was shortened by 4 bases and J by 4 bases, with 7 bases between the two germline ends. The length of the CDR3 is 12 residues. CDR3: CASSVPFYGYTF. The CDR3 nucleotides are TGTGCCAGCAGTGTACCCTTCTATGGCTACACCTTC.

This chain links TRBV14 with TRBJ2-3; 8 bases line up with TRBD2. The length of the CDR3 is 15 residues. Per the germline V gene, CDR1 is SGHDN and CDR2 is FVKESK. V shed 4 bases and J 4 bases; nucleotides not matched to a gene: 7. The CDR3 sequence is CASSPVAGSPDTQYF. DNA for the CDR3: TGTGCCAGCAGCCCCGTAGCGGGGTCCCCAGATACGCAGTATTTT.

The J gene is TRBJ2-3, the V gene TRBV9; tentatively, D is TRBD2 (6 bases). The germline V gene has CDR1 SGDLS and CDR2 YYNGEE. V gave up 4 bases and J gave up 2 bases, with 11 bases separating them. The CDR3 is made up of 14 amino acids. This CDR3 is CASSRAGPTDTQYF. As DNA, the CDR3 is TGTGCCAGCAGCCGGGCGGGACCCACAGATACGCAGTATTTT. The complete variable domain, with remaining parts taken from reference TRBV9 and TRBJ2-3, reads DSGVTQTPKHLITATGQRVTLRCSPRSGDLSVYWYQQSLDQGLQFLIQYYNGEERAKGNILERFSAQQFPDLHSELNLSSLELGDSALYFCASSRAGPTDTQYFGPGTRLTVL.

This rearrangement joins TRBV10-3 to TRBJ2-7; 9 nucleotides line up with TRBD1. The germline gives CDR1 ENHRY, CDR2 SYGVKD. Trimming took 6 bases from V and 7 from J; bases not matched to a gene: 4. This CDR3 is 12 amino acids long. CDR3 coding DNA: TGTGCCATCAGGGGGACAGGGTTGGAGCAGTACTTC. Residues: CAIRGTGLEQYF.

This chain joins TRBV11-1 and TRBJ1-2, with TRBD1 matching 7 bases. V dropped 3 bases and J dropped 8; count of bases not matched to a gene: 6. Germline loops: CDR1 SGHAT, CDR2 FQDESV (reference sequence). This CDR3 region has 13 residues. Here the CDR3 DNA reads TGTGCCAGCAGCTTGACCCAGGGGGGCGGCTACACCTTC. Amino acids: CASSLTQGGGYTF. Variable domain in full (rest from reference TRBV11-1 and TRBJ1-2): EAEVAQSPRYKITEKSQAVAFWCDPISGHATLYWYRQILGQGPELLVQFQDESVVDDSQLPKDRFSAERLKGVDSTLKIQPAELGDSAMYLCASSLTQGGGYTFGSGTRLTVV.

The chain has TRBV5-6 and TRBJ1-5; 8 bases match TRBD1. The length of the CDR3 is 15 residues. Germline trimming cut 0 bases from V and 4 bases from J; bases unmatched to any gene: 3. Germline V CDR1 and CDR2: SGHDT, YYEEEE. CDR3 region: CASSLATGGNQPQHF. CDR3 in DNA: TGTGCCAGCAGCTTGGCCACAGGGGGGAATCAGCCCCAGCATTTT.

This clone came up a few times. The chain uses TRBV7-9 and TRBJ2-3, with D unresolved. CDR1 and CDR2 (germline): SEHNR, FQNEAQ (reference sequence). CDR3 size: 13 residues. V was shortened by 2 bases and J by 1 base, with 4 bases between the two germline ends. CDR3 protein: CASSLSGTDTQYF. The CDR3 DNA is TGTGCCAGCAGCTTATCCGGCACAGATACGCAGTATTTT.

The chain is built from TRBV27 and TRBJ2-3; 8 bases line up with TRBD1. V shed 4 bases, J shed 4 bases, and the junction held 7 bases outside the gene matches. CDR1 is MNHEY, CDR2 SMNVEV, per germline (reference sequence). CDR3 length: 15 residues. In DNA, the CDR3 is TGTGCCAGCAGTTCAACAGGGGGGCGGGCAGATACGCAGTATTTT. Translating gives CASSSTGGRADTQYF.

The gene calls are TRBV30 and TRBJ1-4; D gene unclear. The CDR3 is 15 residues long. V gave up 4 bases and J gave up 5 bases, with 17 bases separating them. Germline V CDR1 and CDR2: GTSNPN, SVGIG (reference sequence). For the CDR3, the DNA is TGTGCCTGGACCCGAGACCCCTCGGGAAATGAAAAACTGTTTTTT. Protein sequence: CAWTRDPSGNEKLFF.

This clone was counted only a few times. This rearrangement joins TRBV7-8 to TRBJ1-5; D is uncertain. CDR1 SGHVS and CDR2 FQNEAQ come from the germline V gene. V was cut by 1 base and J by 4 bases, with 11 bases left in between. The CDR3 runs to 15 residues. The CDR3 coding sequence is TGTGCCAGCAGCTTAGGGGGAGATCCAAATCAGCCCCAGCATTTT. This encodes CASSLGGDPNQPQHF. Combining the CDR3 with reference TRBV7-8 and TRBJ1-5 gives the whole variable domain GAGVSQSPRYKVAKRGQDVALRCDPISGHVSLFWYQQALGQGPEFLTYFQNEAQLDKSGLPSDRFFAERPEGSVSTLKIQRTQQEDSAVYLCASSLGGDPNQPQHFGDGTRLSIL.

This sequence joins TRBV9 and TRBJ2-7, with TRBD2 matching over 7 bases. The CDR3 loop spans 14 amino acids. The junction had 6 bases not matched to a gene; V was cut back by 2 bases and J by 4 bases. Germline V CDR1 and CDR2: SGDLS, YYNGEE. The CDR3 nucleotides read TGTGCCAGCAGCGTTGGGCCCGGGGGGTACGAGCAGTACTTC. Translation: CASSVGPGGYEQYF.

The V and J genes are TRBV5-6 and TRBJ1-5; a weak D match, TRBD1 (5 bases). Germline V CDR1 and CDR2: SGHDT, YYEEEE. The V end lost 4 bases, the J end lost 14 bases, and 19 bases lay between the germline ends. CDR3 length: 13 residues. The DNA for the CDR3 is TGTGCCAGCAGCATCTTGCGCGGGGGTTTGGAGCATTTT. Translated: CASSILRGGLEHF.

For the CDR3, the DNA is TGTGCCAGCAGCCAGACGGCGTGGGGGAATCGGGAGACCCAGTACTTC. Amino acid sequence: CASSQTAWGNRETQYF. The chain joins TRBV7-2 to TRBJ2-5; either TRBD1 or TRBD2 may fit D (5 bases each). The CDR3 length is 16 residues. CDR1 is SGHTA and CDR2 is FQGNSA in the germline V gene. Trimming cost V 5 bases and J 5 bases, with 21 bases left between them.